This TCR beta chain was sequenced for a study of shared clonotypes between healthy human individuals. Participating donors were healthy, HIV-negative adults free of recent acute infections or vaccinations. CD4+ cell separation produced CD45RA+ naive and CD45RA-negative memory subsets. Whole-study results and caveats: Among donors, sharing of clonotypes was expected to be affected by sequencing depth.

Turning to this clone: The target antigen is unknown.

Each cell subset's genomic DNA was divided evenly among several immunoSEQ plates. Libraries were prepared by immunoSEQ multiplex PCR; TCRdb keeps only in-frame clonotypes and omits some of them. The repertoire holds approximately 180,000 clones, with about 93% as singletons. Input material: naive CD4+ T cells sorted from blood. Described subset: CD45RA+ positively selected. This TCR was sampled from a woman under 40 in good health.

CDR3 coding DNA: TGTGCCAGCAGCCCGGTAGGGACTGTAGACAATGAGCAGTTCTTC. Translation: CASSPVGTVDNEQFF. The V call is TRBV7-9, the J call TRBJ2-1, with a tentative D call TRBD2 (6 bases). V lost 5 bases, J lost 5 bases, and 16 bases lay in between. This CDR3 has 15 amino acids. Germline V gene sequence: CDR1 SEHNR, CDR2 FQNEAQ (reference sequence).